The 2 T cell receptor beta chains below were found in one sample sequenced in a study of T cells after yellow fever vaccination. From the 5' RACE reads, TCRdb called clonotypes with MiXCR, one entry per CDR3 protein. The table includes roughly 340,000 distinct CDR3 sequences, roughly 8.7% detected once. Sequences were derived from PBMCs, sampled on the day of the first yellow fever vaccination. The source is a man aged 18 to 29 who received the YFV17D yellow fever vaccine.

The V call is TRBV6-1, the J call TRBJ2-7; D is perhaps TRBD2 (5 bases). This CDR3 comprises 17 residues. Per the germline V gene, CDR1 is MNHNS and CDR2 is SASEGT. Between the trimmed V and J ends, which lost 6 bases and 5 bases, there was a span of 26 bases. CDR3 nucleotides: TGTGCCAGCAGCCCCAACCCCGGGCCTAAAGGAGGAAACGAGCAGTACTTC. Its translation is CASSPNPGPKGGNEQYF.

The rearrangement joins TRBV5-1 to TRBJ1-5; no firm D call. V was cut by 5 bases and J by 0 bases, with 9 bases left in between. Germline V lookup: CDR1 SGHRS, CDR2 YFSETQ. This CDR3 spans 14 amino acids. The CDR3 is CASRDGDSNQPQHF. The CDR3 DNA sequence: TGCGCCAGCAGGGATGGCGATAGCAATCAGCCCCAGCATTTT.